A single sample gave rise to the 27 T cell receptor beta chains below, sequenced in a study of shared clonotypes between healthy human individuals. Sequencing was performed with immunoSEQ multiplex PCR; in TCRdb, only in-frame clones are kept and a portion is missing. The profile covers 2 million to 2.5 million clones, with approximately 94% appearing a single time and over 0.1% taken by the ten largest. Source material: naive CD4+ T cells sorted from blood. Indicated subset: CD45RA+ positively selected. Receptor source: a man between 18 and 35 years old in good health.

V usage is TRBV2 and J usage is TRBJ2-1; tentatively, D is TRBD2 (7 bases). The germline V and J ends were trimmed by 7 bases and 4 bases, with 17 bases remaining between them. The germline gives CDR1 SNHLY, CDR2 FYNNEI. The CDR3 extends over 15 amino acids. CDR3 residues: CASISGTTIYNEQFF. As DNA, the CDR3 is TGTGCCAGCATCAGCGGGACAACGATATACAATGAGCAGTTCTTC.

The V gene is TRBV9, the J gene TRBJ1-1; the D is unclear. The germline V gene encodes CDR1 SGDLS and CDR2 YYNGEE. The CDR3 runs to 13 residues. The V end lost 1 base, the J end lost 1 base, and 5 bases lay between the germline ends. The CDR3 DNA reads as TGTGCCAGCAGCGTATGGGGGAACACTGAAGCTTTCTTT. Its protein is CASSVWGNTEAFF.

CDR3 nucleotides: TGTGCCAGCGGCGAGGCGGGAGGGGTGTTCTACGAGCAGTACTTC. Its translation: CASGEAGGVFYEQYF. The chain has TRBV18 and TRBJ2-7; TRBD2 agrees at 9 bases. The CDR3 totals 15 residues. The germline V gene has CDR1 KGHSH and CDR2 LQKENI. V dropped 8 bases and J dropped 3; count of bases not matched to a gene: 11.

The gene calls are TRBV7-4 and TRBJ1-5; D gene ambiguous. Germline V gene sequence: CDR1 SGHVT, CDR2 SQSDAQ. Trimming shortened V by 6 bases and J by 0 bases, and 18 bases separated the two germline ends. This CDR3 has 17 amino acids. The CDR3 reads CASSTLETFHSNQPQHF. CDR3 in DNA: TGTGCCAGCAGTACGCTTGAGACATTTCATAGCAATCAGCCCCAGCATTTT. Looking up the rest from reference TRBV7-4 and TRBJ1-5 gives the full variable domain: GAGVSQSPRYKVAKRGRDVALRCDSISGHVTLYWYRQTLGQGSEVLTYSQSDAQRDKSGRPSGRFSAERPERSVSTLKIQRTEQGDSAVYLCASSTLETFHSNQPQHFGDGTRLSIL.

V usage is TRBV12-5 and J usage is TRBJ1-5, with D possibly matching TRBD1 (5 bases). The CDR3 runs 18 residues. Between the trimmed V and J ends, which lost 0 bases and 0 bases, there was a span of 15 bases. Germline values: CDR1 LGHNT, CDR2 FRNRAP. This CDR3 is CASGLVHAGSGSNQPQHF. The CDR3 DNA is TGTGCTAGTGGTTTGGTACATGCAGGGTCTGGTAGCAATCAGCCCCAGCATTTT.

V is TRBV5-1 and J is TRBJ2-3, with TRBD2 identical over 10 bases. Germline V CDR1 and CDR2: SGHRS, YFSETQ. After removal of 4 bases from V and 3 bases from J, the junction contained 8 bases not matched to a gene. The CDR3 runs 16 residues. CDR3 sequence: CASSKGLALGTDTQYF. Here the CDR3 DNA reads TGCGCCAGCAGCAAGGGACTAGCGTTAGGTACAGATACGCAGTATTTT.

Of note for this clone: The same CDR3 also results from other DNA sequences found in this sample. This chain links TRBV5-1 with TRBJ2-5; 8 nucleotides align to TRBD2. V dropped 4 bases and J dropped 4; count of bases not matched to a gene: 6. Germline values: CDR1 SGHRS, CDR2 YFSETQ. The CDR3 sequence is 14 residues long. The CDR3 loop reads CASSQGTSGETQYF. CDR3 coding DNA: TGCGCCAGCAGCCAGGGGACTAGTGGAGAGACCCAGTACTTC.

The J gene is TRBJ1-6, the V gene TRBV10-3, with 8 bases fitting TRBD1. Germline V CDR1 and CDR2: ENHRY, SYGVKD. The CDR3 covers 14 residues. The V segment lost 5 bases and the J segment 6 bases; nucleotides outside the gene matches: 3. The CDR3 is CAISQDRVNSPLHF. CDR3 in DNA: TGTGCCATCAGTCAGGACAGGGTTAATTCACCCCTCCACTTT.

J is TRBJ2-1 and V is TRBV7-9; TRBD2 is a possible D gene (5 bases). The CDR3 sequence is 14 residues long. Between the trimmed V and J ends, which lost 1 base and 8 bases, there was a span of 12 bases. From germline, CDR1 is SEHNR and CDR2 FQNEAQ (reference sequence). The CDR3 nucleotides are TGTGCCAGCAGCTTAGGACCAGCGGCCGATGAGCAGTTCTTC. It is translated as CASSLGPAADEQFF.

This clone was detected only once. The V gene is TRBV4-1, the J gene TRBJ2-7, with 8 bases fitting TRBD1. The J segment lost 6 bases and the V segment lost 1 base, leaving 8 bases of the junction unmatched. This CDR3 is built from 15 residues. Germline V CDR1 and CDR2: MGHRA, YSYEKL. The CDR3 reads CASSQAVAGGGEQYF. The CDR3 DNA reads as TGCGCCAGCAGCCAAGCCGTCGCAGGGGGCGGCGAGCAGTACTTC.

The rearrangement uses TRBV5-1 and TRBJ2-5; a possible D gene is TRBD2 (6 bases). V was cut by 3 bases and J by 5 bases, with 17 bases left in between. Germline V gene data show CDR1 as SGHRS and CDR2 as YFSETQ. This CDR3 region has 15 residues. CDR3 in DNA: TGCGCCAGCAGCTATTCCCCAGGCCGGGGGGAGACCCAGTACTTC. Its translation: CASSYSPGRGETQYF.

The V gene is TRBV5-6, the J gene TRBJ2-2; 9 bases align to TRBD1. There are 16 residues in the CDR3. Germline-derived CDR1 and CDR2 are SGHDT and YYEEEE. V was clipped by 4 bases and J by 4 bases; unmatched bases: 8. CDR3 nucleotides: TGTGCCAGCAGCCGGTGGGGGACAGGGCGCACCGGGGAGCTGTTTTTT. Encoded protein: CASSRWGTGRTGELFF.

The sample holds one count of this clone. This rearrangement joins TRBV9 to TRBJ2-1; 14 bases line up with TRBD2. This CDR3 comprises 16 residues. Looked up from germline, CDR1 is SGDLS and CDR2 is YYNGEE. Germline trimming cut 3 bases from V and 8 bases from J; bases unmatched to any gene: 7. CDR3 in amino acids: CASSATGLAGVYEQFF. DNA of the CDR3: TGTGCCAGCAGCGCCACGGGACTAGCGGGGGTCTATGAGCAGTTCTTC.

The V gene is TRBV29-1, the J gene TRBJ2-7; a possible D gene is TRBD2 (7 bases). The CDR3 is 14 amino acids. Germline values: CDR1 SQVTM, CDR2 ANQGSEA. The ends were cut back, 5 bases at V and 2 bases at J, with 16 bases in the middle. CDR3 sequence: CSVLRGGPPYEQYF. The CDR3 region has the DNA TGCAGCGTTCTTAGGGGGGGCCCCCCCTACGAGCAGTACTTC.

This chain joins TRBV4-1 and TRBJ2-4, with 10 bases identical to TRBD2. This CDR3 has 17 amino acids. V gave up 0 bases and J gave up 6 bases; unmatched junction bases: 8. CDR1 is MGHRA, CDR2 YSYEKL, per germline. Here the CDR3 DNA reads TGCGCCAGCAGCCAAGATGGCAGCGGGAGGGCCGCAAACATTCAGTACTTC. It encodes CASSQDGSGRAANIQYF.

Turning to this clone: The same CDR3 arises from other DNA sequences in this sample as well. The V gene is TRBV6-1, the J gene TRBJ1-5; a weak D match, TRBD1 (6 bases). This CDR3 has 13 amino acids. V was pared by 6 bases and J by 1 base, with 7 bases between. Germline V CDR1 and CDR2: MNHNS, SASEGT. The CDR3 reads CASRQGSNQPQHF. CDR3 nucleotide sequence: TGTGCCAGCAGACAGGGCAGCAATCAGCCCCAGCATTTT.

This clone was found once. The sample holds other DNA sequences that translate to the same CDR3. The V gene is TRBV29-1, the J gene TRBJ1-1; no clear D. Trimming took off 2 bases at V and 5 bases at J, with 6 bases between the two ends. CDR3 length: 11 residues. Germline-derived CDR1 and CDR2 are SQVTM and ANQGSEA. The CDR3, as DNA: TGCAGCGTTGAAAAGGGAACTGAAGCTTTCTTT. Protein sequence: CSVEKGTEAFF.

The chain employs TRBV4-3 and TRBJ2-3; TRBD2 aligns across 9 bases. V trimming: 0 bases; J trimming: 7 bases; junction bases outside the gene matches: 5. The CDR3 contains 15 residues. CDR1 LGHNA and CDR2 YSLEER come from the germline V gene. The CDR3 region has the DNA TGCGCCAGCAGCCAAGAAAATAGCGGGAGAAATACGCAGTATTTT. Its protein product is CASSQENSGRNTQYF.

This clone was counted once. The chain employs TRBV6-5 and TRBJ1-4; 8 bases line up with TRBD1. This CDR3 is 14 amino acids long. V gave up 7 bases and J gave up 5 bases; unmatched junction bases: 6. Germline V gene data show CDR1 as MNHEY and CDR2 as SVGAGI. The CDR3 DNA sequence: TGTGCCAGCATAACAGGGGGAAAGAATGAAAAACTGTTTTTT. It encodes CASITGGKNEKLFF.

This clone has only one observation. The same CDR3 also results from other DNA sequences found in this sample. The chain links TRBV30 to TRBJ1-5; D remains unclear. In germline, CDR1 is GTSNPN, CDR2 SVGIG (reference sequence). This CDR3 has 15 amino acids. Trimming stripped 0 bases from V and 4 bases from J, with 13 bases between. The CDR3 DNA reads as TGTGCCTGGAGTGTAGACGGAGGCCCTAATCAGCCCCAGCATTTT. Protein: CAWSVDGGPNQPQHF.

A single count supports this clone. This sequence joins TRBV4-3 and TRBJ1-6; D is unclear. Trimming took 1 base from V and 0 from J, leaving 10 bases between them. CDR1 LGHNA and CDR2 YSLEER come from the germline V gene. The CDR3 runs to 17 residues. This CDR3 reads CASSQGKQSSYNSPLHF. CDR3 sequence (DNA): TGCGCCAGCAGCCAAGGCAAGCAAAGCTCCTATAATTCACCCCTCCACTTT.

CDR3 region: CASSDHPQTTYEQYF. CDR3 bases: TGTGCCAGCAGTGATCATCCGCAGACAACCTACGAGCAGTACTTC. This chain links TRBV6-1 with TRBJ2-7, with D hard to call. Trimming pared 3 bases from V and 2 bases from J, leaving 14 bases between. CDR1 and CDR2 from the germline V gene are MNHNS and SASEGT. The CDR3 covers 15 residues.

As for this clone: Other DNA sequences in the sample encode the same CDR3. The CDR3 is CASSLVGRPYEQYF. CDR3 in DNA: TGTGCCAGCAGCTTAGTGGGCCGCCCCTACGAGCAGTACTTC. The genes are TRBV7-9 and TRBJ2-7; D not resolved. V was pared by 1 base and J by 2 bases, with 9 bases between. CDR1 is SEHNR, CDR2 FQNEAQ, per germline (reference sequence). The CDR3 is 14 amino acids.

As concerns this clone: A read error may account for a junction end that differs from germline. This chain joins TRBV2 and TRBJ1-1; D uncertain. CDR1 is SNHLY and CDR2 is FYNNEI in the germline V gene. This CDR3 contains 15 residues. In DNA, the CDR3 is TGTGCCAGCAGTGAAGGTCAAGGGCATGACACTGAGGCTTTCTTT. This codes for CASSEGQGHDTEAFF. The full variable domain, rest sourced from reference TRBV2 and TRBJ1-1, is EPEVTQTPSHQVTQMGQEVILRCVPISNHLYFYWYRQILGQKVEFLVSFYNNEISEKSEIFDDQFSVERPDGSNFTLKIRSTKLEDSAMYFCASSEGQGHDTEAFFGQGTRLTVV.

CDR3 protein: CASSTGQSKNIQYF. The DNA for the CDR3 is TGTGCCAGCAGCACGGGACAGTCCAAAAACATTCAGTACTTC. The chain is built from TRBV7-2 and TRBJ2-4; TRBD1 agrees at 7 bases. The germline gives CDR1 SGHTA, CDR2 FQGNSA. This CDR3 is built from 14 residues. The V and J ends lost 5 bases and 2 bases, in that order; junction bases with no gene match: 3.

This sequence joins TRBV21-1 and TRBJ1-2. TRBV21-1 is given as a pseudogene. This CDR3 spans 18 amino acids. This CDR3 reads CASSKAHAGEDDNYGYTF. The CDR3 bases are TGTGCCAGCAGCAAAGCGCACGCAGGTGAGGACGACAACTATGGCTACACCTTC.

For the CDR3, the DNA is TGTGCCTGGAGTACCTGGACGCGGTCCGGGACCGGGGAGCTGTTTTTT. It encodes CAWSTWTRSGTGELFF. This rearrangement joins TRBV30 to TRBJ2-2; unclear D gene. The CDR3 consists of 16 residues. Trimming shortened V by 2 bases and J by 5 bases, and 18 bases separated the two germline ends. Looked up from germline, CDR1 is GTSNPN and CDR2 is SVGIG (reference sequence).